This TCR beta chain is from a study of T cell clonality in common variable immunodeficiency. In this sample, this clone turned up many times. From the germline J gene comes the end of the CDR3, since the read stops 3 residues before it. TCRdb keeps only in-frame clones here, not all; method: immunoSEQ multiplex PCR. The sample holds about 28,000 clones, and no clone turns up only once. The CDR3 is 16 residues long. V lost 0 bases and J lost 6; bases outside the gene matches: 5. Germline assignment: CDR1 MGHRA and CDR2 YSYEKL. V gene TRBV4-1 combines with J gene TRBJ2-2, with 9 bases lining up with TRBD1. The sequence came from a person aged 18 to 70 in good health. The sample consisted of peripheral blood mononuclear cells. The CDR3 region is CASSQEDRGYAGELFF. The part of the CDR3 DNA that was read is TGCGCCAGCAGCCAAGAGGACAGGGGTTACGCCGGGGAG.